These 6 T cell receptor beta chains came from one sample sequenced in a study of control samples from healthy donors and cancer patients. The repertoire was sequenced with immunoSEQ multiplex PCR; TCRdb's copy has only in-frame clones and lacks some. Of 75,000 to 100,000 clones in the sample, approximately 78% are singletons; the top ten hold more than 1.5%. Sequenced input: blood. These receptors were obtained from a man aged 60 to 69 in good health.

The sample holds one count of this clone. This chain connects TRBV7-2 to TRBJ1-6; D call uncertain. Between the trimmed V and J ends, which lost 1 base and 9 bases, there was a span of 7 bases. The CDR3 covers 13 residues. The germline V gene encodes CDR1 SGHTA and CDR2 FQGNSA. CDR3 bases: TGTGCCAGCAGCTTAGATAGGAGTTCACCCCTCCACTTT. Translation: CASSLDRSSPLHF.

The chain recombines TRBV11-2 with TRBJ1-1; TRBD1 might be the D (5 bases). This CDR3 comprises 16 residues. V lost 0 bases, J lost 1 base, and 12 bases lay in between. Germline V lookup: CDR1 SGHAT, CDR2 FQNNGV. As DNA, the CDR3 is TGTGCCAGCAGCTTAGAATTCGGGGCCCGGAACACTGAAGCTTTCTTT. Translating gives CASSLEFGARNTEAFF.

The chain employs TRBV6-6 and TRBJ1-4; D might be TRBD1 (6 bases). Germline values: CDR1 MNHNY, CDR2 SVGAGI (reference sequence). There are 15 residues in the CDR3. Deletions cut 6 bases from V and 5 bases from J, with 16 bases between. CDR3 sequence reads: CASRPSDRPNEKLFF. CDR3 nucleotide sequence: TGTGCCAGCAGACCCTCGGACAGACCAAATGAAAAACTGTTTTTT.

The V call is TRBV24-1, the J call TRBJ2-2; D not certain. From germline, CDR1 is KGHDR and CDR2 SFDVKD. This CDR3 comprises 14 residues. V was clipped by 4 bases and J by 9 bases, with 14 bases between them. CDR3 region: CATSDRNTLRELFF. DNA of the CDR3: TGTGCCACCAGTGACCGAAATACCTTAAGGGAGCTGTTTTTT.

This clone has only a few counts. The V call is TRBV10-3, the J call TRBJ2-1, with D maybe TRBD1 (5 bases). The CDR3 consists of 13 residues. The germline V and J ends were trimmed by 3 bases and 9 bases, with 12 bases remaining between them. Germline assignment: CDR1 ENHRY and CDR2 SYGVKD. CDR3: CAISEGAYAEQFF. The DNA of the CDR3 is TGTGCCATCAGTGAAGGGGCGTACGCTGAGCAGTTCTTC.

This chain links TRBV10-3 with TRBJ1-1; 9 bases map to TRBD1. J was trimmed by 5 bases and V by 7 bases; bases with no gene match: 5. The germline V gene encodes CDR1 ENHRY and CDR2 SYGVKD. CDR3 size: 13 residues. The CDR3 is CAITATGGTEAFF. The CDR3 bases are TGTGCCATCACCGCGACAGGGGGGACTGAAGCTTTCTTT.